This entry lists 13 T cell receptor beta chains sequenced from one sample in a study of blood T cells in healthy people across ages. Combining a sample-barcoded 5' primer with a J-beta primer mix, a second PCR ran for 7 to 11 cycles. MiXCR, run by TCRdb on the 5' RACE reads, gives a single entry per CDR3 protein. The data hold around 900,000 distinct CDR3 sequences, with more than 25% observed a single time. Material: blood. The receptors derive from a woman older than 75 in good health.

This clonotype was counted many times. The chain couples TRBV29-1 to TRBJ2-5; D is ambiguous. Germline values: CDR1 SQVTM, CDR2 ANQGSEA. With 4 bases removed from V and 12 bases from J, the gap between germline ends came to 12 bases. This CDR3 contains 10 residues. CDR3 sequence: CSVVESVEYF. CDR3 nucleotides: TGCAGCGTTGTAGAGTCAGTAGAGTACTTC.

CDR3 bases: TGTGCCAGCAGTCGTGGACAGGGGGCCTTAACAGGGGCCAACGTCCTGACTTTC. The encoded protein is CASSRGQGALTGANVLTF. The chain is built from TRBV6-2 or TRBV6-3 and TRBJ2-6; 11 bases map to TRBD1. With V trimmed by 5 bases and J by 4 bases, 10 bases remained unmatched. Per germline, CDR1 MNHEY and CDR2 SVGEGT. The CDR3 has 18 residues.

This clonotype was seen at least ten times. The chain links TRBV11-2 to TRBJ1-2, with a tentative D call TRBD1 (5 bases). The V end was cut by 5 bases, the J end by 7 bases, with 17 bases between. Per germline, CDR1 SGHAT and CDR2 FQNNGV. The CDR3 runs to 14 residues. CDR3 sequence reads: CASSLTGGIGGYTF. The CDR3 DNA reads TGTGCCAGCAGCCTGACGGGGGGAATCGGTGGCTACACCTTC.

This rearrangement joins TRBV18 to TRBJ1-2; D remains unclear. This CDR3 is built from 17 residues. Between the trimmed V and J ends, which lost 1 base and 0 bases, there was a span of 15 bases. Germline assignment: CDR1 KGHSH and CDR2 LQKENI. The CDR3 DNA reads TGTGCCAGCTCACCACTGGAAGGGATTTTAGCTAACTATGGCTACACCTTC. Translated, it gives CASSPLEGILANYGYTF.

V usage is TRBV30 and J usage is TRBJ1-5; D gene unclear. Deletions cut 1 base from V and 4 bases from J, with 11 bases between. The CDR3 consists of 14 residues. Germline assignment: CDR1 GTSNPN and CDR2 SVGIG (reference sequence). This CDR3 reads CAWSGLRRNQPQHF. As DNA, the CDR3 is TGTGCCTGGAGTGGACTCCGACGTAATCAGCCCCAGCATTTT.

This clonotype showed up many times. As DNA, the CDR3 is TGCGCCAGCAGCTGGATAGCGGGGGCCGCAAATGAGCAGTTCTTC. Translating it yields CASSWIAGAANEQFF. This rearrangement joins TRBV5-1 to TRBJ2-1; 9 nucleotides agree with TRBD2. Trimming removed 3 bases from V and 7 bases from J; junction bases left unmatched: 8. Per the germline V gene, CDR1 is SGHRS and CDR2 is YFSETQ. CDR3 length: 15 residues. Drawing the rest from reference TRBV5-1 and TRBJ2-1, the complete variable domain is KAGVTQTPRYLIKTRGQQVTLSCSPISGHRSVSWYQQTPGQGLQFLFEYFSETQRNKGNFPGRFSGRQFSNSRSEMNVSTLELGDSALYLCASSWIAGAANEQFFGPGTRLTVL.

Ten or more counts support this clonotype. The chain employs TRBV9 and TRBJ2-5; D is perhaps TRBD2 (6 bases). V was pared by 0 bases and J by 2 bases, with 11 bases between. CDR3 size: 15 residues. Looked up from germline, CDR1 is SGDLS and CDR2 is YYNGEE. The CDR3: CASSVGSGGQETQYF. The DNA for the CDR3 is TGTGCCAGCAGCGTAGGGTCAGGAGGGCAAGAGACCCAGTACTTC.

Regarding this clonotype: This clone may be a read error of a much larger clone one base away. V usage is TRBV5-6 and J usage is TRBJ1-2; TRBD1 is a possible D gene (6 bases). The germline CDR1 and CDR2 sequences are SGHDT and YYEEEE. CDR3 length: 14 residues. Trimming shortened V by 3 bases and J by 4 bases, and 13 bases separated the two germline ends. The CDR3 DNA follows: TGTGCCAGCAGCTGGGGGGCAAATGTCTATGGCTACACCTTC. Translated: CASSWGANVYGYTF.

The chain combines TRBV5-1 with TRBJ1-1; 8 nucleotides line up with TRBD1. Trimming removed 4 bases from V and 4 bases from J; junction bases left unmatched: 6. Looked up from germline, CDR1 is SGHRS and CDR2 is YFSETQ. This CDR3 contains 14 residues. CDR3 sequence (DNA): TGCGCCAGCAGCCACGACAGGGGTGGCACTGAAGCTTTCTTT. Translated: CASSHDRGGTEAFF. The full variable domain, its missing parts supplied by reference TRBV5-1 and TRBJ1-1, is KAGVTQTPRYLIKTRGQQVTLSCSPISGHRSVSWYQQTPGQGLQFLFEYFSETQRNKGNFPGRFSGRQFSNSRSEMNVSTLELGDSALYLCASSHDRGGTEAFFGQGTRLTVV.

Comments on this clonotype: An end of the junction does not agree with germline; a read error may underlie this. V gene TRBV6-5 combines with J gene TRBJ1-6, with 8 bases lining up with TRBD1. Per the germline V gene, CDR1 is MNHEY and CDR2 is SVGAGI. This CDR3 spans 15 amino acids. CDR3 protein: CASKDRGFCNSPPHF. In DNA form, the CDR3 reads TGTGCCAGCAAAGACAGGGGATTCTGTAATTCACCCCCCCACTTT.

This clonotype came up a few times. The V and J genes are TRBV7-6 and TRBJ2-3, with no clear D. The germline gives CDR1 SGHVS, CDR2 FNYEAQ. The CDR3 extends over 12 amino acids. Trimming removed 5 bases at V and 12 bases at J, with 15 bases between. The CDR3 reads CASSPHPGLQYF. The CDR3 nucleotides read TGTGCCAGCAGCCCACATCCGGGCCTCCAGTATTTT. The entire variable domain, with the rest obtained from reference TRBV7-6 and TRBJ2-3, is as follows: GAGVSQSPRYKVTKRGQDVALRCDPISGHVSLYWYRQALGQGPEFLTYFNYEAQQDKSGLPNDRFSAERPEGSISTLTIQRTEQRDSAMYRCASSPHPGLQYFGPGTRLTVL.

The chain combines TRBV6-1 with TRBJ1-5; D not resolved. Trimming cost V 6 bases and J 3 bases, with 9 bases left between them. Germline CDR1 and CDR2: MNHNS and SASEGT. The CDR3 is made up of 13 amino acids. CDR3 coding DNA: TGTGCCAGCAGGGGTAATAACAATCAGCCCCAGCATTTT. This sequence encodes CASRGNNNQPQHF.

This clonotype was seen many times. This chain joins TRBV19 and TRBJ1-5, with D possibly matching TRBD1 (6 bases). The CDR3 length is 16 residues. Deletions cut 6 bases from V and 7 bases from J, with 22 bases between. Germline CDR1 reads LNHDA; CDR2 reads SQIVND (reference sequence). CDR3 in amino acids: CASSWTEGLERQPQHF. In nucleotides, the CDR3 is TGTGCCAGTAGCTGGACAGAAGGTCTTGAGAGACAGCCCCAGCATTTT. The entire variable domain, with the rest obtained from reference TRBV19 and TRBJ1-5, is as follows: DGGITQSPKYLFRKEGQNVTLSCEQNLNHDAMYWYRQDPGQGLRLIYYSQIVNDFQKGDIAEGYSVSREKKESFPLTVTSAQKNPTAFYLCASSWTEGLERQPQHFGDGTRLSIL.